This entry lists 5 T cell receptor beta chains sequenced from one sample in a study of naive CD8 T cells in extremely preterm neonates. Cord blood came from elective full-term cesareans at about 37-42 weeks without labor or membrane rupture. Only in-frame clones appear in the TCRdb table, and some are missing; sequencing was by immunoSEQ multiplex PCR. The sample has around 7,500 clones; just under 98% are singletons. Sequenced input: naive CD8+ T cells from cord blood. The receptors derive from a newborn in good health.

This rearrangement joins TRBV5-4 to TRBJ2-3; TRBD2 agrees at 10 bases. The CDR3 extends over 15 amino acids. Trimming cost V 3 bases and J 7 bases; bases outside gene matches: 8. Germline values: CDR1 SGHNT, CDR2 YYREEE (reference sequence). The CDR3: CASSWSGGALHTQYF. The CDR3 region has the DNA TGTGCCAGCAGCTGGAGCGGGGGGGCCTTGCATACGCAGTATTTT.

The chain combines TRBV4-2 with TRBJ1-1, with a weak D call TRBD1 (5 bases). This CDR3 region has 18 residues. Germline V gene data show CDR1 as LGHNA and CDR2 as YNFKEQ. V lost 0 bases and J 0 bases, leaving 17 bases between the germline ends. CDR3 DNA: TGTGCCAGCAGCCAAGATCTCCTCAACAGGCCGTTGAACACTGAAGCTTTCTTT. Protein product: CASSQDLLNRPLNTEAFF.

The chain is built from TRBV6-1 and TRBJ1-1, with 7 positions matching TRBD1. The length of the CDR3 is 13 residues. The V segment lost 8 bases and the J segment 0 bases; nucleotides outside the gene matches: 3. Germline V gives CDR1 MNHNS, CDR2 SASEGT. DNA for the CDR3: TGTGCCAGCCTTGACAGGGTGAACACTGAAGCTTTCTTT. It is translated as CASLDRVNTEAFF.

The chain is built from TRBV6-5 and TRBJ1-2, with 7 positions matching TRBD1. This CDR3 is built from 12 residues. V shed 4 bases and J 8 bases; nucleotides not matched to a gene: 4. The germline V gene encodes CDR1 MNHEY and CDR2 SVGAGI. CDR3 sequence reads: CASSFDREGYTF. For the CDR3, the DNA is TGTGCCAGCAGTTTCGACAGGGAGGGCTACACCTTC.

The chain couples TRBV9 to TRBJ1-5; D gene ambiguous. The germline V and J ends were trimmed by 0 bases and 2 bases, with 6 bases remaining between them. CDR3 length equals 14 residues. Germline lookup yields CDR1 SGDLS and CDR2 YYNGEE. The CDR3 coding sequence is TGTGCCAGCAGCGTAGGCGGGGGCAATCAGCCCCAGCATTTT. This sequence encodes CASSVGGGNQPQHF.